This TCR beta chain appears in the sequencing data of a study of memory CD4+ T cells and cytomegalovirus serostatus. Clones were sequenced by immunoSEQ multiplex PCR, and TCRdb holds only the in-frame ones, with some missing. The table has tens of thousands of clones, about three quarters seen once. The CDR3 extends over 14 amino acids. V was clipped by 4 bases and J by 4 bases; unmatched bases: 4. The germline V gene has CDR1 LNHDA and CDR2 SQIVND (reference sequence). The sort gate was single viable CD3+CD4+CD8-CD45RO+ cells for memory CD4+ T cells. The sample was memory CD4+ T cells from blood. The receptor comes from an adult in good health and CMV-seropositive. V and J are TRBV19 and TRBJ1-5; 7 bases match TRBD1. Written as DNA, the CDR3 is TGTGCCAGTAGTAGGGGGACAGCTAATCAGCCCCAGCATTTT. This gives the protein CASSRGTANQPQHF.